The clone carrying this T cell receptor beta chain has only a few counts. Its matching antigen is unknown. This entry belongs to a study of beta chain features in type 1 diabetes. Study as a whole: Summed over all samples, the examined sorted cells came to fewer than 120,000,000.

Sorted populations all had greater than 95% purity. Findings and limits, study-wide: Sampled from patients, naive, central memory and Treg TCRB repertoires appeared more similar than those sampled from healthy donors. Sequencing from cDNA could over-represent high-TCR-expressing cells.

The CDR3 loop spans 14 amino acids. V lost 4 bases, J lost 7 bases, and 6 bases stayed unmatched. Germline CDR1 is SGDLS and CDR2 is YYNGEE. Sequencing targeted expressed TCRB transcripts, as all isolated RNA had been reverse transcribed. The repertoire was sequenced with immunoSEQ multiplex PCR; TCRdb's copy has only in-frame clones and lacks some. The data hold 350,000 or so clones, with around a fifth observed a single time. The rearrangement links TRBV9 to TRBJ2-7, with 12 bases lining up with TRBD2. This clonotype was obtained from a woman between 18 and 29 years old in good health. Sequencing used naive CD4+ T cells from blood. CDR3 in DNA: TGTGCCAGCAGCAGGACTAGCGGGACTGGAGAGCAGTACTTC. Amino acids: CASSRTSGTGEQYF.